These 18 T cell receptor beta chains were all obtained from the same sample, sequenced in a study of T cell repertoires in cytomegalovirus infection. MiXCR was run by TCRdb on the reads, yielding one entry per CDR3 protein. The data show hundreds of thousands of distinct CDR3 sequences, with 24% seen just once and under 8.5% held by the top ten. The sample consisted of CD8+ T cells from PBMCs. Every receptor here comes from a human donor in good health (CMV status not recorded). Some clones in this sample may be carry-over from other donors' samples.

This clonotype was seen many times. The junction does not match germline at one end; this may be a read error. The V call is TRBV7-2, the J call TRBJ1-1, with TRBD1 as a possible D gene (6 bases). Germline lookup yields CDR1 SGHTA and CDR2 FQGNSA. The CDR3 runs 14 residues. As DNA, the CDR3 is TGTGCCAGCAGATCAAGGCAGGGGAACGCTGAAGCTTTCTTT. Protein: CASRSRQGNAEAFF.

The table lists this clonotype with many counts. The V call is TRBV7-6, the J call TRBJ2-2; D gene unclear. V dropped 0 bases and J dropped 5 bases, with 4 bases sitting between them. The germline CDR1 and CDR2 sequences are SGHVS and FNYEAQ. The CDR3 contains 13 residues. The DNA for the CDR3 is TGTGCCAGCAGCTTAGCCCCGACCGGGGAGCTGTTTTTT. Protein sequence: CASSLAPTGELFF.

As concerns this clonotype: Being one base from a much bigger clone, this may be a read error. The chain is built from TRBV7-3 and TRBJ2-7; D is possibly TRBD1 (6 bases). Looked up from germline, CDR1 is SGHTA and CDR2 is FQGTGA. The CDR3 is made up of 14 amino acids. The CDR3 DNA is TGTGTCAGCAGCCAGGGAACAGGGTCCTACGAGCAGTACTTC. It is translated as CVSSQGTGSYEQYF.

This chain uses TRBV6-2 or TRBV6-3 with TRBJ2-2; TRBD1 aligns across 7 bases. The ends lost 7 bases at V and 4 bases at J; junction bases unmatched: 6. Germline V CDR1 and CDR2: MNHEY, SVGEGT. This CDR3 is built from 14 residues. The CDR3: CASNRDRGTGELFF. CDR3 nucleotide sequence: TGTGCCAGCAACCGGGACAGAGGCACCGGGGAGCTGTTTTTT.

The gene calls are TRBV19 and TRBJ1-4; D remains ambiguous. There are 11 residues in the CDR3. V lost 10 bases and J lost 7, with 10 bases in between. Germline CDR1 and CDR2: LNHDA and SQIVND (reference sequence). This chain's CDR3 is CAIWSGEKLFF. The CDR3 bases are TGTGCCATCTGGAGTGGTGAAAAACTGTTTTTT.

The sample holds a few counts of this clonotype. The chain carries TRBV12-3 or TRBV12-4 and TRBJ2-2, with D perhaps given as TRBD1 or TRBD2 (5 bases each). The germline V and J ends were trimmed by 3 bases and 2 bases, with 7 bases remaining between them. There are 14 residues in the CDR3. CDR3 sequence (DNA): TGTGCCAGCAGTTTCTGGGACAACACCGGGGAGCTGTTTTTT. Its protein is CASSFWDNTGELFF.

V and J are TRBV14 and TRBJ2-7, with TRBD1 identical over 7 bases. Germline V gives CDR1 SGHDN, CDR2 FVKESK. This CDR3 comprises 20 residues. The J segment lost 2 bases and the V segment lost 0 bases, leaving 19 bases of the junction unmatched. This CDR3 is CASSQDCDRVVWASTYEQYF. The CDR3 DNA follows: TGTGCCAGCAGCCAAGATTGTGACAGGGTGGTGTGGGCTTCGACCTACGAGCAGTACTTC.

This sequence joins TRBV18 and TRBJ2-1; TRBD2 matches 14 bases. Trimming at V came to 3 bases and at J to 0 bases, leaving 7 bases not matched to a gene. The V gene's germline CDR1 is KGHSH and CDR2 LQKENI. The CDR3 extends over 19 amino acids. The CDR3 protein is CASSPRTSGGTSSYNEQFF. In DNA, the CDR3 is TGTGCCAGCTCACCGAGGACTAGCGGGGGGACGAGCTCCTACAATGAGCAGTTCTTC.

This clonotype has just a few counts. CDR3 residues: CASSYRLGGGIHNEQFF. CDR3 nucleotides: TGTGCCAGCAGTTACCGGTTAGGGGGGGGGATCCACAATGAGCAGTTCTTC. The V and J genes are TRBV6-2 or TRBV6-3 and TRBJ2-1; a possible D gene is TRBD2 (7 bases). V was clipped by 2 bases and J by 5 bases, with 19 bases between them. Germline V gene data show CDR1 as MNHEY and CDR2 as SVGEGT. The CDR3 has 17 amino acids.

This clonotype was seen more than once but under ten times. The CDR3 sequence is CASSSRLDPTQYF. CDR3 nucleotide sequence: TGTGCCAGCAGTTCACGATTGGACCCTACGCAGTATTTT. The chain couples TRBV28 to TRBJ2-3; no firm D call. This CDR3 is built from 13 residues. Deletions cut 4 bases from V and 8 bases from J, with 13 bases between. Germline CDR1 MDHEN, CDR2 SYDVKM.

This clonotype was recorded many times. The chain is built from TRBV7-2 and TRBJ2-2; a possible D gene is TRBD1 (6 bases). V was trimmed by 3 bases and J by 5 bases, leaving 16 bases between them. CDR1 SGHTA and CDR2 FQGNSA come from the germline V gene. The CDR3 has 16 residues. The CDR3 DNA is TGTGCCAGCAGCTTGGGCCACAGGGCTGGGACCGGGGAGCTGTTTTTT. Its translation: CASSLGHRAGTGELFF.

The sample holds many counts of this clonotype. V gene TRBV28 combines with J gene TRBJ2-7; 8 bases match TRBD2. V gave up 8 bases and J gave up 0 bases; unmatched junction bases: 6. Germline-derived CDR1 and CDR2 are MDHEN and SYDVKM. This CDR3 has 14 residues. The CDR3 coding sequence is TGTGCCAGCTGGGGCGGGGGGCGCTCCTACGAGCAGTACGTC. This codes for CASWGGGRSYEQYV.

This clonotype was detected many times. V usage is TRBV7-2 and J usage is TRBJ1-1; a weak D match, TRBD1 (5 bases). V gave up 5 bases and J gave up 4 bases, with 11 bases separating them. This CDR3 comprises 13 residues. Germline V lookup: CDR1 SGHTA, CDR2 FQGNSA. The CDR3 nucleotides are TGTGCCAGCAGCGCAGGACAATCCACTGAAGCTTTCTTT. It specifies CASSAGQSTEAFF.

In this sample, this clonotype turned up many times. The chain employs TRBV7-4 and TRBJ2-3; 7 bases agree with TRBD1. The germline V gene has CDR1 SGHVT and CDR2 SQSDAQ. There are 15 residues in the CDR3. After removal of 5 bases from V and 7 bases from J, the junction contained 12 bases not matched to a gene. As DNA, the CDR3 is TGTGCCAGCAGCCCCCGGGACAGTTCACAGAATACGCAGTATTTT. Its protein is CASSPRDSSQNTQYF.

This clonotype was counted only a few times. The chain employs TRBV2 and TRBJ1-2; no firm D call. Germline CDR1 SNHLY, CDR2 FYNNEI. Trimming took 7 bases from V and 1 from J, leaving 13 bases between them. This CDR3 has 14 amino acids. This chain's CDR3 is CASTRKDLNYGYTF. The CDR3 coding sequence is TGTGCCAGCACCCGAAAGGACCTTAACTATGGCTACACCTTC.

This sequence joins TRBV6-6 and TRBJ2-7; D may match TRBD1 or TRBD2 (5 bases each). Trimming removed 4 bases from V and 3 bases from J, with 22 bases in between. This CDR3 region has 17 residues. Germline lookup yields CDR1 MNHNY and CDR2 SVGAGI (reference sequence). The CDR3 DNA is TGTGCCAGCAGTTTAGGGGCCATCAAATCGGGGAACTACGAGCAGTACGTC. Translated: CASSLGAIKSGNYEQYV.

This clonotype was seen only a few times. The genes are TRBV29-1 and TRBJ1-2; D is ambiguous. The CDR3 totals 12 residues. V dropped 2 bases and J dropped 3 bases, with 7 bases sitting between them. Germline V gene lookup returns CDR1 SQVTM and CDR2 ANQGSEA. CDR3 in amino acids: CSVEWTDYGYTF. The CDR3 region has the DNA TGCAGCGTTGAATGGACGGACTATGGCTACACCTTC.

Only a few counts were recorded for this clonotype. The chain joins TRBV12-3 or TRBV12-4 to TRBJ2-3, with D perhaps TRBD2 (6 bases). V gave up 6 bases and J gave up 3 bases, with 25 bases separating them. The CDR3 length is 18 residues. The CDR3 sequence: CASRRYPGVEIWTDTQYF. The DNA for the CDR3 is TGTGCCAGCAGACGTTATCCGGGGGTCGAGATTTGGACAGATACGCAGTATTTT.